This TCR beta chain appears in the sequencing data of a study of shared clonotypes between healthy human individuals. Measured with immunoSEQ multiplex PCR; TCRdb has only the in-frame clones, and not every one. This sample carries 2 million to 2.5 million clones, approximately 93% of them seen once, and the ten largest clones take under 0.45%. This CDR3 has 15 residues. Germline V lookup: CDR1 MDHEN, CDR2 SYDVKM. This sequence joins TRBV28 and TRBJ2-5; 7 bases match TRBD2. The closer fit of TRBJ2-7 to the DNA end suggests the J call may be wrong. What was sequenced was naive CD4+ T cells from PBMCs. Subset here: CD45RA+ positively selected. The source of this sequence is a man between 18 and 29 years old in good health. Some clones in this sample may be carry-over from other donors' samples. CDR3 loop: CASTTGGRAPYEQYF. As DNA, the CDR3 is TGTGCCAGCACTACGGGAGGTAGGGCCCCCTACGAGCAGTACTTC.